Listed below are T cell receptor beta chains from one sample, sequenced in a study of blood T cell repertoires in COVID-19. Libraries were prepared by immunoSEQ multiplex PCR; TCRdb keeps only in-frame clonotypes and omits some of them. The table has roughly 190,000 clones, under 80% seen once; the top ten hold around 17%. Sequenced input: PBMCs or T cells enriched from blood (not recorded which). The receptors come from a woman in her forties or fifties with acute COVID-19. Each CDR3 is given with its conserved first and last residue. The D gene is left open where the match is weak. Expanded clones get a size class; other rows say once, few or many, or leave the size out.

j_call clone_size cdr3_length v_call d_call cdr3_nt cdr3_aa
TRBJ2-5 - 15 TRBV24-1 - TGTGCCACCAGTGACTCGCGGGGAGTCCAAGAGACCCAGTACTTC CATSDSRGVQETQYF
TRBJ2-5 few 14 TRBV30 TRBD1 TGTGCCTGGAGTTATGGACAGGAACAAGAGACCCAGTACTTC CAWSYGQEQETQYF
TRBJ2-3 - 14 TRBV5-1 - TGCGCCAGCAGCTTGGTTGCAGGGCCAGATACGCAGTATTTT CASSLVAGPDTQYF
TRBJ2-5 - 18 TRBV4-2 TRBD2 TGTGCCAGCAGCCCCCGGACTAGCGGGGGGCCGATGCAAGAGACCCAGTACTTC CASSPRTSGGPMQETQYF
TRBJ2-2 - 16 TRBV9 TRBD1 TGTGCCAGCAGCGTAGGGACAGGCTCCAACACCGGGGAGCTGTTTTTT CASSVGTGSNTGELFF
TRBJ1-2 once 12 TRBV7-2 - TGTGCCAGCAGCTTGGACAGTGATGGCTACACCTTC CASSLDSDGYTF
TRBJ1-2 - 15 TRBV19 - TGTGCCAGTAGTATAGCGGACGGGACAAACTATGGCTACACCTTC CASSIADGTNYGYTF
TRBJ2-3 - 16 TRBV9 TRBD2 TGTGCCAGCAGCGTAGCTGGGGCGGGGGGTGCAGATACGCAGTATTTT CASSVAGAGGADTQYF
TRBJ1-3 - 17 TRBV5-1 - TGCGCCAGTTCACAAGGAGGAGGACTAAAGTCTGGAAACACCATATATTTT CASSQGGGLKSGNTIYF
TRBJ1-1 - 10 TRBV29-1 - TGCAGCGTTGAAGCAGTTGAAGCTTTCTTT CSVEAVEAFF
TRBJ1-6 - 14 TRBV27 - TGTGCCAGCAGTTTTGCCGGGGGGGATTCACCCCTCCACTTT CASSFAGGDSPLHF
TRBJ1-6 - 16 TRBV4-1 TRBD1 TGCGCCAGCAGGAAGGGACAGGGGGGGAGTAATTCACCCCTCCACTTT CASRKGQGGSNSPLHF
TRBJ1-3 - 15 TRBV6-5 TRBD1 TGTGCCAGCAACTACGGACAGGGCTTAGGAAACACCATATATTTT CASNYGQGLGNTIYF
TRBJ1-2 - 13 TRBV28 TRBD1 TGTGCCAGCAGTTTCGAAGGGGGCAATGGCTACACCTTC CASSFEGGNGYTF
TRBJ1-4 once 16 TRBV2 TRBD1 TGTGCCAGCAGTGAGTTTGACAGGGAAACTAGCGAAAAACTGTTTTTT CASSEFDRETSEKLFF
TRBJ1-1 - 14 TRBV30 - TGTGCCTGGAGTGAAGACACCCGGGGGATAGGAGCTTTCTTT CAWSEDTRGIGAFF
TRBJ1-6 - 14 TRBV18 TRBD1 TGTGCCAGCTCACCCGCAGGGGGTGGATCACCCCTCCACTTT CASSPAGGGSPLHF
TRBJ2-1 - 14 TRBV11-2 TRBD2 TGTGCCAGCAGCTTTCCAGCGGGGTACAATGAGCAGTTCTTC CASSFPAGYNEQFF
TRBJ2-3 - 16 TRBV7-6 - TGTGCCAGCAGCTTATCCGTGACTCCCAGGGGAGATACGCAGTATTTT CASSLSVTPRGDTQYF
TRBJ1-5 - 14 TRBV19 - TGTGCCAGTAGTGGGGGGAGCGGCAATCAGCCCCAGCATTTT CASSGGSGNQPQHF
TRBJ1-1 - 12 TRBV9 - TGTGCCAGCAGCGTAGGGGCGGGGGAAGCTTTCTTT CASSVGAGEAFF
TRBJ2-4 once 16 TRBV27 TRBD1 TGTGCCAGCAGTTTCTTACGGTCCGGGACAGAAAACATTCAGTACTTC CASSFLRSGTENIQYF
TRBJ2-2 - 16 TRBV10-1 - TGCGCCAGCAGCCGTGGGGGCTTTGTGGACACCGGGGAGCTGTTTTTT CASSRGGFVDTGELFF
TRBJ2-1 - 16 TRBV5-1 TRBD2 TGCGCCAGCAGCTCTAGCGGGGGAGGTATCTACAATGAGCAGTTCTTC CASSSSGGGIYNEQFF
TRBJ1-1 - 12 TRBV30 - TGTGCCTGGCTGACAGGGAACACTGAAGCTTTCTTT CAWLTGNTEAFF
TRBJ1-1 - 14 TRBV5-5 - TGTGCCAGCAGCTTGGGGGGGCGGGACACTGAAGCTTTCTTT CASSLGGRDTEAFF
TRBJ1-1 - 13 TRBV6-4 - TGTGCCAGCAGTGACTCCATGAACACTGAAGCTTTCTTT CASSDSMNTEAFF